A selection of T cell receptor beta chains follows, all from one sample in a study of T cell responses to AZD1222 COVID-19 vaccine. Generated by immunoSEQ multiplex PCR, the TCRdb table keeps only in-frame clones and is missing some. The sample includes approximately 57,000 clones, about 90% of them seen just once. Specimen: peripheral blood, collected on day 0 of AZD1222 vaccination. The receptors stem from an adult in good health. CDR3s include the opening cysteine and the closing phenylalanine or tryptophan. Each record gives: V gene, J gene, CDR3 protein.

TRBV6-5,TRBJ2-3,CASSYSSGESTDTQYF
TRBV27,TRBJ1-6,CASTSTQGSPLHF
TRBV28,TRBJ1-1,CASSSPYRENTEAFF
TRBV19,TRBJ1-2,CASSIDQGITNYGYTF
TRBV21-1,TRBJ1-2,CASSKRRGGTINGYTF
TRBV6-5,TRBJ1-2,CASSFSGTSYGYTF
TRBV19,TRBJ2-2,CASSTPTSGSSGTGELFF
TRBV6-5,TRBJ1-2,CASSYSTGGNYGYTF
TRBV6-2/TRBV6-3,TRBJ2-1,CASSYRERRDEQFF
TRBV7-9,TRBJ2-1,CASSLGPLYGGVYNEQFF
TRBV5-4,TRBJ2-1,CASSLAGTGGWNEQFF
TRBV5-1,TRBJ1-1,CASSPWGETEAFF
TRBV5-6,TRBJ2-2,CASSLIGSSNTGELFF
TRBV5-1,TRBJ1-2,CASSLAATSVNYGYTF
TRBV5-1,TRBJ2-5,CASSLDRWPKETQYF
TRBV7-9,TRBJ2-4,CASSPALGMERTKNIQYF
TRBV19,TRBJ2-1,CASSNREGRSYEQFF
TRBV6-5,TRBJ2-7,CASSILQNTYEQYF
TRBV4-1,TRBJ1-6,CASSQDSRTSPLHF
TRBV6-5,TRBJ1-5,CASSLYRGAQPQHF
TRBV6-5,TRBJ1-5,CASRQGLGGQPQHF
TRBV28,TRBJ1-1,CASSLPPGQGAAFF
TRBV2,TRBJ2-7,CASGTGANEQYF
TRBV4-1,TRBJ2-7,CASSLRIDSTYEQYF
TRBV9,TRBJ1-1,CASSVGGSWGTEAFF
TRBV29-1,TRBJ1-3,CSASNLDSGNTIYF
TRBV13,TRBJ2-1,CASSLTSGSYNEQFF
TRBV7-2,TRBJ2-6,CASSLSSAGANVLTF
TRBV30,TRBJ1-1,CAWSTDRVRAEAFF
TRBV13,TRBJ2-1,CASSNRDGVNEQFF
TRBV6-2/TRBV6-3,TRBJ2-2,CASSYYGRGTAGRTGELFF
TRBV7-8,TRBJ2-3,CASRFRPRVGTDTQYF
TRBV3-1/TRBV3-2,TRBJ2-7,CASSQGSYTQYF
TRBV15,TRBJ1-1,CATSRGGLNTEAFF
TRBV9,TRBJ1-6,CASSGGQTNSPLHF
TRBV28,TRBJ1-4,CASSTGQINEKLFF
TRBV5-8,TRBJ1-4,CASSPGSRGYEKLFF
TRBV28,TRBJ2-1,CASNTRSTLSTEQFF
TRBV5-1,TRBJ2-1,CASSLSGSSSYNEQFF
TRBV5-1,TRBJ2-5,CASRDRVVRETQYF
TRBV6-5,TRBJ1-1,CASSQTGGAPAFF
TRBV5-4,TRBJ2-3,CASSLVVAGDPDTQYF
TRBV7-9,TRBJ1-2,CASSLAARAYYGYTF
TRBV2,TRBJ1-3,CASSEGFGDSGNTIYF
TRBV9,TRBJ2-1,CASSEGTADNEQFF
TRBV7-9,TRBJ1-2,CASSLGPGYTF
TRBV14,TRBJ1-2,CASSQFTNYGYTF
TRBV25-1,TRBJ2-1,CASLTPYNEQFF
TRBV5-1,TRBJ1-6,CASQTEHNSPLHF
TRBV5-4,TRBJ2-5,CASSLAGRGQETQYF
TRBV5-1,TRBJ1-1,CASSFREAFF
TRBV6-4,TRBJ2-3,CASSDRGTDTQYF
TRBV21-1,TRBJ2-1,CASSKGTSGSFYNEQFF
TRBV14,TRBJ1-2,CASSQAPGQGANYGYTF
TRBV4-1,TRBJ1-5,CASSLTQGGSNQPQHF